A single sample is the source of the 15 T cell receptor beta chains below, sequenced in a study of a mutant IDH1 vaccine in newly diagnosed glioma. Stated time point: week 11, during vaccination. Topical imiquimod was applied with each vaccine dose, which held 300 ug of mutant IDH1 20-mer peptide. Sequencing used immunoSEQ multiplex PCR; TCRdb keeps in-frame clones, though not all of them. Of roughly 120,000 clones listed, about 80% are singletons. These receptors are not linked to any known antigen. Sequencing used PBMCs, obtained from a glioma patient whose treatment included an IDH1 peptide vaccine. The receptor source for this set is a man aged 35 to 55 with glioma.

The CDR3 bases are TGTGCCAGCAGCCCCCACTTCCCCAACGAGCAGTACTTC. This translates into CASSPHFPNEQYF. This sequence joins TRBV5-5 and TRBJ2-7; D gene unclear. Per germline, CDR1 SGHKS and CDR2 YYEKEE (reference sequence). V was trimmed by 4 bases and J by 5 bases, leaving 13 bases between them. The CDR3 is 13 residues long.

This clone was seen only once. The CDR3 region is CASSSQIRASYEQYF. The CDR3 nucleotides read TGTGCCAGTAGTTCTCAGATCAGGGCCTCCTACGAGCAGTACTTC. The genes are TRBV19 and TRBJ2-7, with D possibly TRBD1 on 5 matching bases. The CDR3 covers 15 residues. The germline CDR1 and CDR2 sequences are LNHDA and SQIVND (reference sequence). Trimming took off 5 bases at V and 0 bases at J, with 14 bases between the two ends.

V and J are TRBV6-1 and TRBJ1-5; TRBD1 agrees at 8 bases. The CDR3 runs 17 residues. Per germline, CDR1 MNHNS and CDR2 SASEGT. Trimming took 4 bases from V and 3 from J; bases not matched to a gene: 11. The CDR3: CASSGASGGPYNQPQHF. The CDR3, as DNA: TGTGCCAGCAGTGGGGCGTCAGGGGGCCCTTACAATCAGCCCCAGCATTTT.

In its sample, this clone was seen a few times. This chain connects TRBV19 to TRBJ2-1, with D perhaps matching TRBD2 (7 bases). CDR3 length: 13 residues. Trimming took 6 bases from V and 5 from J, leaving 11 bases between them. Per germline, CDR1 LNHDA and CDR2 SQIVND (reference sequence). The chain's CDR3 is CASSPGGHNEQFF. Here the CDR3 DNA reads TGTGCCAGTAGCCCGGGGGGCCACAATGAGCAGTTCTTC.

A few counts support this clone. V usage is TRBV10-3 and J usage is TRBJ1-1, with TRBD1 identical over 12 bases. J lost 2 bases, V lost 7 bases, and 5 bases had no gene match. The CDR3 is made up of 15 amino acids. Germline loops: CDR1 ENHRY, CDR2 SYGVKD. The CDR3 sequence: CAITRDRGLNTEAFF. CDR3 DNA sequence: TGTGCCATCACACGGGACAGGGGGCTTAACACTGAAGCTTTCTTT.

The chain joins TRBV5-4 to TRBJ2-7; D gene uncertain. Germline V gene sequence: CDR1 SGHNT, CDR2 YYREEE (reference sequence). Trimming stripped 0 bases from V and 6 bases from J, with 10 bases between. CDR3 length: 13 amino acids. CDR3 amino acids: CASSLVGAGEQYF. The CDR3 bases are TGTGCCAGCAGCTTGGTAGGCGCAGGCGAGCAGTACTTC.

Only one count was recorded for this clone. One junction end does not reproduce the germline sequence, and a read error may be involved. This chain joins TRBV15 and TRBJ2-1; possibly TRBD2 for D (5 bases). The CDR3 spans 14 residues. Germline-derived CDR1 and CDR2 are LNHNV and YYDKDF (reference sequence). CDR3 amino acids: CATRRAEETYEQFF. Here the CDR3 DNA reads TGTGCCACCAGAAGAGCGGAGGAAACGTATGAGCAGTTCTTC.

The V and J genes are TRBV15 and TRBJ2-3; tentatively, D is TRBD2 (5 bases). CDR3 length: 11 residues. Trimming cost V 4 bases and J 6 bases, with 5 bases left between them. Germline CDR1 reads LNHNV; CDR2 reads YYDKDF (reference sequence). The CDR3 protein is CATSTGDTQYF. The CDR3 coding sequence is TGTGCCACCAGCACGGGGGATACGCAGTATTTT. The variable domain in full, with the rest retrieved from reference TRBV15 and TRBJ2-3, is DAMVIQNPRYQVTQFGKPVTLSCSQTLNHNVMYWYQQKSSQAPKLLFHYYDKDFNNEADTPDNFQSRRPNTSFCFLDIRSPGLGDTAMYLCATSTGDTQYFGPGTRLTVL.

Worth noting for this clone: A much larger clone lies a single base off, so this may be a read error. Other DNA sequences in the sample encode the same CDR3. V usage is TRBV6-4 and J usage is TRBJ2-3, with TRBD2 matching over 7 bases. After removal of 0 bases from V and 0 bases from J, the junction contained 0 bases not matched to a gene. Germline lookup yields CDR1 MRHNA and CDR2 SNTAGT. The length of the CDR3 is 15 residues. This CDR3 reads CASSDSAGSTDTQYF. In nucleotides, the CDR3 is TGTGCCAGCAGTGACTCAGCGGGGAGCACAGATACGCAGTATTTT.

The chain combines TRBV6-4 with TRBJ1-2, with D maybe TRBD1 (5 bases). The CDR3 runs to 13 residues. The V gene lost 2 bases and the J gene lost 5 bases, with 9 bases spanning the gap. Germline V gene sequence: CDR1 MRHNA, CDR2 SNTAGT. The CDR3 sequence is CASSDPQGYGYTF. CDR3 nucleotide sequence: TGTGCCAGCAGTGACCCCCAGGGTTATGGCTACACCTTC.

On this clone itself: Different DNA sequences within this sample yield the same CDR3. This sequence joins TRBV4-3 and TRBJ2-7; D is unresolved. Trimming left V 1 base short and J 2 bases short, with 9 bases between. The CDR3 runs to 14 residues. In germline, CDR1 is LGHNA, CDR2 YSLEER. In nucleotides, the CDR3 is TGCGCCAGCAGCCAAGGTCTGGGGACCTACGAGCAGTACTTC. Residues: CASSQGLGTYEQYF.

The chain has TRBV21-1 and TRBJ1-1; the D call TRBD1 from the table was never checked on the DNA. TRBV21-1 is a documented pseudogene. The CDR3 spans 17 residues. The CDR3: CASSKSVDRGRDTEAFF. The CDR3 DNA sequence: TGTGCCAGCAGCAAATCCGTGGACAGGGGGCGAGACACTGAAGCTTTCTTT.

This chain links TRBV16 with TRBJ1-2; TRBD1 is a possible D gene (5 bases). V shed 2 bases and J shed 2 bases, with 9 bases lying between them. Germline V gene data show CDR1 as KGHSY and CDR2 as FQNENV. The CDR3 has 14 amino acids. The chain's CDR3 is CASSQPGRNYGYTF. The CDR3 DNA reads TGTGCCAGCAGCCAACCAGGGAGGAACTATGGCTACACCTTC.

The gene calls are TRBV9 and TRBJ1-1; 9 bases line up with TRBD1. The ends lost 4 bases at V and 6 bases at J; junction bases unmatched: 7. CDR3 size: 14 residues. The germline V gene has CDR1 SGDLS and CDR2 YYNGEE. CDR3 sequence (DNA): TGTGCCAGCAGCCGCTTGGACAGGGGAGCTGAAGCTTTCTTT. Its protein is CASSRLDRGAEAFF.

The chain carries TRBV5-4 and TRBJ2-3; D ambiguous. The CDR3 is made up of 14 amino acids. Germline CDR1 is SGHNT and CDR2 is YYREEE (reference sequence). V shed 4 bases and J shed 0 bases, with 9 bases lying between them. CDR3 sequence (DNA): TGTGCCAGCAGCCTTCGTGGGAGCACAGATACGCAGTATTTT. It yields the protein CASSLRGSTDTQYF.